The present T cell receptor (beta chain) was sequenced within a study of blood T cells in healthy people across ages. Through a sample-barcoded 5' primer and a J-beta primer mix, a second PCR was run for roughly 6 to 11 cycles. TCRdb called the 5' RACE reads again in MiXCR, with one record for every CDR3 protein. The data hold approximately 1,700,000 distinct CDR3 sequences, with about two fifths observed a single time. This clonotype was seen only a few times. Its antigen is currently unknown. Study-level results: In older individuals, TCR beta diversity per million T cells was lower, falling roughly linearly with age.

The CDR3 totals 14 residues. CDR1 SQVTM and CDR2 ANQGSEA come from the germline V gene. V was shortened by 3 bases and J by 0 bases, with 6 bases between the two germline ends. The source material was blood. V gene TRBV29-1 combines with J gene TRBJ2-6; D not resolved. The sequence was collected from a human donor in good health. CDR3 nucleotide sequence: TGCAGCGTTGATAGTGTCTCTGGGGCCAACGTCCTGACTTTC. Translated, it gives CSVDSVSGANVLTF.